This T cell receptor (beta chain) was sequenced for a study of spatial heterogeneity in lung cancer. General observations from the study: Circulating ubiquitous expanded tumor TCRs were observed more frequently at resection than at follow-up.

Time point reported: sample taken at primary tumor resection. Donors were 72 untreated early-stage non-small cell lung cancer patients. Extraction of whole RNA from tumor, nontumor lung or frozen PBMC preceded unsorted sequencing. V was cut by 5 bases and J by 4 bases, with 21 bases left in between. The CDR3 has 15 amino acids. CDR1 and CDR2 (germline): DFQATT, SNEGSKA (reference sequence). TCR cDNA molecules each had a unique molecular identifier. TCRdb independently ran MiXCR on the 5' RACE reads; one entry per CDR3 protein. The profile shows over 50,000 distinct CDR3 sequences, roughly 5.9% of them singletons. This clonotype has a count of ten or more. Its target is not known.

The source is a female donor with early-stage non-small cell lung cancer. Here the sequenced sample was PBMCs, taken at surgery. The genes are TRBV20-1 and TRBJ2-7; the D gene is possibly TRBD1 (6 bases). The CDR3, as DNA: TGCAGTGCTCCTGGGGACGAGACAGGAGCTTACGAGCAGTACTTC. Protein sequence: CSAPGDETGAYEQYF.